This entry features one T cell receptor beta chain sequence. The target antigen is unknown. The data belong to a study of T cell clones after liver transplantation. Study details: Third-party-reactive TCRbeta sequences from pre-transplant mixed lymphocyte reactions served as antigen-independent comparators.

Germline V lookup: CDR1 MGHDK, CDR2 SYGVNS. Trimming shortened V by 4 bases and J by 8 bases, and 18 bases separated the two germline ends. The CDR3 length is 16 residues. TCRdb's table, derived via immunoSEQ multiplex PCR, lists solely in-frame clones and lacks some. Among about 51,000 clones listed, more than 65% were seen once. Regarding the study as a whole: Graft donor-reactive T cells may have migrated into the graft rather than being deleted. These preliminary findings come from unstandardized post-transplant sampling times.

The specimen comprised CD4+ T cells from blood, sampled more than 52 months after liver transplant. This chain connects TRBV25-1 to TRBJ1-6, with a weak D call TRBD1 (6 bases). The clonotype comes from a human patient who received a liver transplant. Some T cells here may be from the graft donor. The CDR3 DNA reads TGTGCCAGCAGTGTTACAGGGTCCACCAAACATTCACCCCTCCACTTT. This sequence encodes CASSVTGSTKHSPLHF.